Listed here are 9 T cell receptor beta chains from one sample, sequenced in a study of OX40 agonist ivuxolimab in advanced cancers. The protocol was immunoSEQ multiplex PCR, while the TCRdb copy is restricted to in-frame clones and leaves out a portion. Of roughly 60,000 clones detected, roughly 80% appear once; the ten largest clones hold 2.1%. Sequenced material: CD4+ or CD8+ T cells sorted from blood, taken in a trial of the OX40 agonist ivuxolimab. Every receptor here comes from an adult with an advanced solid tumor such as melanoma, head and neck, liver or kidney cancer.

V usage is TRBV7-8 and J usage is TRBJ2-5; D ambiguous. The tail of the sequence fits TRBJ2-7 better, so the J call may be wrong. The germline V gene has CDR1 SGHVS and CDR2 FQNEAQ. This CDR3 spans 14 amino acids. The CDR3 DNA is TGTGCCAGCAGCTTAGAGGGCAGTGCCTACGAGCAGTACTTC. It yields the protein CASSLEGSAYEQYF.

The chain couples TRBV6-5 to TRBJ2-6; D uncertain. The CDR3 length is 16 residues. V gave up 0 bases and J gave up 1 base, with 7 bases separating them. CDR1 MNHEY and CDR2 SVGAGI come from the germline V gene. The CDR3 here is CASSYSRASGANVLTF. In DNA, the CDR3 is TGTGCCAGCAGTTACTCCCGGGCTTCTGGGGCCAACGTCCTGACTTTC.

The chain employs TRBV5-1 and TRBJ2-7, with 10 bases fitting TRBD1. V lost 4 bases, J lost 4 bases, and 11 bases stayed unmatched. The CDR3 runs 16 residues. From germline, CDR1 is SGHRS and CDR2 YFSETQ. For the CDR3, the DNA is TGCGCCAGCAGCACAGAGACCGGGACAGGGGTGTACGAGCAGTACTTC. Protein sequence: CASSTETGTGVYEQYF.

This chain joins TRBV5-1 and TRBJ2-3, with 8 bases lining up with TRBD2. The CDR3 contains 16 residues. The junction had 5 bases not matched to a gene; V was cut back by 0 bases and J by 2 bases. The germline V gene encodes CDR1 SGHRS and CDR2 YFSETQ. As DNA, the CDR3 is TGCGCCAGCAGCTTGGGTACTAGCGGTGCCACAGATACGCAGTATTTT. This translates into CASSLGTSGATDTQYF.

The rearrangement uses TRBV21-1 and TRBJ2-7; the D call of TRBD1 is as the table states it, not checked on the DNA. TRBV21-1 is shown as a pseudogene. CDR3 size: 16 residues. The CDR3 DNA follows: TGTGCCAGCAGCAAAGCGCGGACAGGGAATAGATACGAGCAGTACTTC. It specifies CASSKARTGNRYEQYF.

The chain has TRBV4-1 and TRBJ1-2, with 7 bases aligning to TRBD1. Germline-derived CDR1 and CDR2 are MGHRA and YSYEKL. J was trimmed by 7 bases and V by 4 bases; bases with no gene match: 6. This CDR3 contains 13 residues. The CDR3, as DNA: TGCGCCAGCAGCCCCCTCTACAGGGGTGGCTACACCTTC. Its translation: CASSPLYRGGYTF.

This sequence joins TRBV7-3 and TRBJ2-7; 7 bases are shared with TRBD1. V was pared by 2 bases and J by 0 bases, with 4 bases of the junction left unmatched. Germline V gene data show CDR1 as SGHTA and CDR2 as FQGTGA. The CDR3 spans 15 residues. CDR3 DNA: TGTGCCAGCAGCTTACTTACAGGGGACTCCTACGAGCAGTACTTC. Translation gives CASSLLTGDSYEQYF.

V is TRBV4-1 and J is TRBJ2-1; 11 nucleotides agree with TRBD2. The V segment lost 2 bases and the J segment 3 bases; nucleotides outside the gene matches: 3. This CDR3 is built from 16 residues. Germline V gene data show CDR1 as MGHRA and CDR2 as YSYEKL. CDR3 in amino acids: CASSQTGLADYNEQFF. CDR3 DNA: TGCGCCAGCAGCCAAACGGGACTAGCGGACTACAATGAGCAGTTCTTC.

The V and J genes are TRBV5-1 and TRBJ2-1; TRBD1 matches 9 bases. CDR1 is SGHRS and CDR2 is YFSETQ in the germline V gene. The CDR3 runs 17 residues. V shed 4 bases and J 9 bases; nucleotides not matched to a gene: 17. The DNA of the CDR3 is TGCGCCAGCAGCAACCTTCCTACGGGACAGGGAATCGGTGAGCAGTTCTTC. Translation: CASSNLPTGQGIGEQFF.